This T cell receptor (beta chain) came from a study of blood T cell repertoires in COVID-19. Overall study: Acute and convalescent COVID-19 specimens originated in the United States, Italy and Spain. Sources were T cells, B-cell-depleted T cells, or PBMCs; the material itself was cDNA or gDNA.

The V gene's germline CDR1 is MGHRA and CDR2 YSYEKL. CDR3 length: 14 amino acids. V lost 1 base to trimming and J lost 7 bases, with 13 bases between them. As processed by the authors: Reference gene primer amplification gave nucleated cell count estimates. Using immunoSEQ multiplex PCR, the repertoire was profiled, and TCRdb retains in-frame clones only, with some absent. V and J calls and clone size are those listed in that table; D and trimming were worked out from the DNA. The data show approximately 50,000 clones, over 85% seen once. Sequences were obtained from peripheral blood. This receptor was identified in a human donor in a cohort sampled during active COVID-19. The chain employs TRBV4-1 and TRBJ1-1; D remains unclear. CDR3 region: CASSQVGWESEAFF. Written as DNA, the CDR3 is TGCGCCAGCAGCCAAGTAGGATGGGAGAGTGAAGCTTTCTTT.